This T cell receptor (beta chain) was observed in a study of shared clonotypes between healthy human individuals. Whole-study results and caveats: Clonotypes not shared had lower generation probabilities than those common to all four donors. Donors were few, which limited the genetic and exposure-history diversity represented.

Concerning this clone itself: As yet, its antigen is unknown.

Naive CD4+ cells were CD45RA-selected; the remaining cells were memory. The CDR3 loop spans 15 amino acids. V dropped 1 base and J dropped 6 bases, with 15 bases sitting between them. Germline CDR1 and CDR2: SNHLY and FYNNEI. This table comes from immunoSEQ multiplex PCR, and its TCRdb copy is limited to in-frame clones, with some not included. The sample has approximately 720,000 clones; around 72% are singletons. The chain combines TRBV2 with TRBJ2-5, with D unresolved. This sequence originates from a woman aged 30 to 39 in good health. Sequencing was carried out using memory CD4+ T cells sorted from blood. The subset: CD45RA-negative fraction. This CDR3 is CASSEEGLVRKTQYF. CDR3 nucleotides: TGTGCCAGCAGTGAAGAGGGATTGGTCCGAAAGACCCAGTACTTC.